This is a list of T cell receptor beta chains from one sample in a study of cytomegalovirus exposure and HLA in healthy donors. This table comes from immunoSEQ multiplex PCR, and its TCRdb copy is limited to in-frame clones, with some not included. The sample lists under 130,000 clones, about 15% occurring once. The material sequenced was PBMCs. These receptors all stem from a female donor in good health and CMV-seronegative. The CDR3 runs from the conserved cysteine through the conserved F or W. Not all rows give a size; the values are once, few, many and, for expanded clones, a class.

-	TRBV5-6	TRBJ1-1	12	CASSKGMTEALF
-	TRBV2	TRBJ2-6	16	CASSDRSLPGANVLTF
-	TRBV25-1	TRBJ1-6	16	CASSELKNRGYSPLHF
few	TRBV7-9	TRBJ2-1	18	CASSLAWVAGLSYNEQFF
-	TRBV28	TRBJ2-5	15	CASRSGDRGIGTQYF
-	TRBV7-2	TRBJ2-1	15	CASSFGRGDYNEQFF
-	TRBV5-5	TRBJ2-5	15	CASSLEMTGLGTQYF
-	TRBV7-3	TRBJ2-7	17	CASSRQTTGTSGTKQYF
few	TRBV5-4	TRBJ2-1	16	CASSLLPGARKTEQFF
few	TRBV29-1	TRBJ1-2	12	CSVVTLDDGYTF
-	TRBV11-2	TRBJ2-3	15	CASSGGSRAGDTQYF
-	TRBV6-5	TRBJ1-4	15	CASAAWGHANEKLFF
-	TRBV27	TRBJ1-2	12	CASSGRDYGYTF
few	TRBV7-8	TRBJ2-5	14	CASSSTSGSETQYF
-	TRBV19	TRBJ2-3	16	CASSIPGRPSTDTQYF
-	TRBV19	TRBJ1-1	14	CASSAQATNTEAFF
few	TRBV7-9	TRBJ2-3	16	CASSLTDRAPRYTQYF
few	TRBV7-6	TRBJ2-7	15	CASSLEGQVGYEQYF
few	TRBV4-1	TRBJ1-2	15	CASSQGGLSNYGYTF
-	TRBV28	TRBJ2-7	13	CASSPGGSYEQYF
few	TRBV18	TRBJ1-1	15	CASSPPVSGGTEAFF
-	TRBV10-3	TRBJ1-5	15	CAISEQTGSGQPQHF
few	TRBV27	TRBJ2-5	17	CASSSWTSGGARETQYF
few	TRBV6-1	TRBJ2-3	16	CASSDLAGPSTDTQYF
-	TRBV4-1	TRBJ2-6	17	CASSQPTGGPGANVLTF
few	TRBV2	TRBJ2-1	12	CASAGTGGEQFF
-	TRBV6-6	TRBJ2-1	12	CASSYTSNEQFF
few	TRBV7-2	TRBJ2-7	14	CASSKGLADYEQYF
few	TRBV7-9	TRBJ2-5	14	CASRLQGARETQYF
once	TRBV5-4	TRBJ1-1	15	CASSLGGDRGTEAFF
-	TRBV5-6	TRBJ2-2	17	CASSLRTSGSYTGELFF
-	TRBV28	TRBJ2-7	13	CASIEIGESEQYF
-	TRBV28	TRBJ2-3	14	CASSLRQGTDTQYF
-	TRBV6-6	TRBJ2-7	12	CASSIQGGEQYF